This TCR beta chain was sequenced for a study of blood T cell repertoires in COVID-19. As for the study in general: PBMCs, B-cell-depleted T cells, or T cells were the source of the cDNA or gDNA that made up the material.

Points on this clone: Distinct nucleotide sequences in the sample also encode this CDR3.

Sequencing used immunoSEQ multiplex PCR; TCRdb keeps in-frame clones, though not all of them. This table holds around 300,000 clones, around 90% found once. CDR1 is MNHEY and CDR2 is SVGAGI in the germline V gene. The CDR3 has 15 residues. Trimming took 0 bases from V and 1 from J, leaving 7 bases between them. Recruited during active infection, patients (from Seattle) were subsequently followed longitudinally. The TCR sequence derives from a woman in her 30s with COVID-19, enrolled during active disease. The chain recombines TRBV6-5 with TRBJ1-5; D gene uncertain. The specimen was peripheral blood. In nucleotides, the CDR3 is TGTGCCAGCAGTTACTCGGGCGGGAGCAATCAGCCCCAGCATTTT. This gives the protein CASSYSGGSNQPQHF.